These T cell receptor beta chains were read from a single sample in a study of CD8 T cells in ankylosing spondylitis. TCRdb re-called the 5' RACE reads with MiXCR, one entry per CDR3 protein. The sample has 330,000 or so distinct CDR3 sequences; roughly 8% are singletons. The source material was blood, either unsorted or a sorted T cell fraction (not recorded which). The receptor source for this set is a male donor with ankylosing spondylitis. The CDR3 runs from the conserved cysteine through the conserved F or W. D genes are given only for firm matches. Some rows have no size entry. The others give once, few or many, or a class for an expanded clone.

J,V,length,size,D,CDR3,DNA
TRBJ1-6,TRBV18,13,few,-,CASSPGSSVPLHF,TGTGCCAGCTCACCAGGCTCCAGCGTCCCCCTCCACTTT
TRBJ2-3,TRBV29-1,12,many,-,CSVEDSADTQYF,TGCAGCGTTGAAGATAGCGCAGATACGCAGTATTTT
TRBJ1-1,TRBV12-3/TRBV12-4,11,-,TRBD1,CASSARGRAFF,TGTGCCAGCAGTGCCAGGGGGCGGGCTTTCTTT
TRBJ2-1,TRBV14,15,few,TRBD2,CASSHSGRTQSEQFF,TGTGCCAGCAGCCATAGCGGGAGGACCCAGAGTGAGCAGTTCTTC
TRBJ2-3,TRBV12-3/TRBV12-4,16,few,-,CASSITHGVTSVTQYF,TGTGCCAGCAGTATAACCCACGGAGTCACATCAGTTACGCAGTATTTT
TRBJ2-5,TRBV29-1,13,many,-,CSVDARAGETQYF,TGCAGCGTTGATGCCCGGGCTGGGGAGACCCAGTACTTC
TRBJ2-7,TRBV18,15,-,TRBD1,CASSPTGTGHREQYF,TGTGCCAGCTCACCAACCGGGACAGGGCATCGAGAGCAGTACTTC
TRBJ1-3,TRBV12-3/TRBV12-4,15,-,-,CASGYELIAGNTIYF,TGTGCCAGCGGTTACGAACTTATTGCTGGAAACACCATATATTTT
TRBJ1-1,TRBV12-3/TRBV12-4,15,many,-,CASSLAGRRYTEAFF,TGTGCCAGCAGTTTGGCAGGCCGTAGGTACACTGAAGCTTTCTTT
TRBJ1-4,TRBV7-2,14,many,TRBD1,CASSLGQGFEKLFF,TGTGCCAGCAGCTTAGGACAGGGTTTTGAAAAACTGTTTTTT
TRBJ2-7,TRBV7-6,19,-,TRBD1,CAIHAPPTGALNGSYEQYF,TGTGCCATTCATGCTCCGCCGACAGGGGCGCTCAACGGTTCCTACGAGCAGTACTTC